This T cell receptor (beta chain) comes out of a study of chemoradiotherapy in HPV16-positive cancers (dated by TCRdb to between 2021 and 2023). With regard to the full study: Using functional T-cell assays on cells from a couple of HPV16-positive patients, the researchers defined candidate HPV-specific T-cell clones and common TCR motifs. Whether T-cell immunity against the HPV oncoproteins E6 and E7 changes during chemoradiotherapy and whether survival is affected by this immunity were examined in the study. The candidate HPV-specific TCRs and motifs were then tracked in TCR repertoires from 86 patients with HPV-related cancers. Paper-wide results and their limitations: The functional definition of HPV-specific T cells was derived from only two HPV16-positive patients, and the survival association was reported for HPV16-positive patients. Expansion of candidate HPV-specific clones and E7-related TCR motifs was observed in the tumor microenvironment during treatment, whereas no such expansion was observed for non-HPV-specific T cells. Among HPV16-positive patients, expansion of HPV-responsive T cells during chemoradiotherapy was associated with better recurrence-free survival.

Repertoires were sampled repeatedly over the course of chemoradiotherapy so that clonal expansion in the tumor microenvironment could be followed. Note on this clone: Its antigen target is currently unknown. Base qualities were left out, and no much larger clone turns up one base away.

The method was the immunoSEQ multiplex PCR assay. The immuneACCESS repertoire file appears here via TCRdb, limited to in-frame rearrangements. These files lack a portion of the clones; in checked studies, under half of the deficit traces to unresolved V genes, and the cause of the others is not known. This sample comprises about 8,900 clones, around 93% of them detected only once. The ten largest clones capture approximately 13% of the sample. The TCR comes from a human donor with HPV-associated anogenital cancer. The specimen was blood, collected from a patient who underwent chemoradiotherapy.

The CDR3 has the sequence CAWSVTGDLETQYF. The DNA sequence is as follows: TGTGCCTGGAGTGTGACAGGGGATCTGGAGACCCAGTACTTC. The receptor chain draws on TRBV30 and TRBJ2-5; a stretch of 8 junction bases matches TRBD1. According to the germline V gene (reference sequence), CDR1 reads GTSNPN and CDR2 reads SVGIG. Relative to germline, V is missing 0 bases and J is missing 5 bases, with 5 bases of the junction outside any gene match. The CDR3, cysteine through phenylalanine, is 14 amino acids long. Just the 42-base CDR3 DNA is kept, in frame starting at base 1.